The clone carrying this T cell receptor (beta chain) appeared a few times. Sample donors were healthy Caucasian individuals that came from Russia, aged 6 to 90. This record comes from a study of blood T cells in healthy people across ages. CDR3 length: 15 residues. Germline V gene data show CDR1 as ENHRY and CDR2 as SYGVKD. Between the trimmed V and J ends, which lost 4 bases and 4 bases, there was a span of 14 bases. Alongside a J-beta primer mix, a sample-barcoded 5' primer served in a second PCR lasting about 7 to 11 cycles. Each CDR3 protein gets one entry after TCRdb re-called the 5' RACE reads with MiXCR. The data hold roughly 800,000 distinct CDR3 sequences, with around 25% observed a single time. The same data also contributed to another study, on T cells of mothers and their children.

The clonotype comes from a boy younger than 18 in good health. Sequenced sample: blood. The V and J genes are TRBV10-3 and TRBJ2-1; TRBD1 or TRBD2 may be the D gene (6 bases each). CDR3 DNA sequence: TGTGCCATCAGTGGTGGGCGGGACACATACAATGAGCAGTTCTTC. As protein: CAISGGRDTYNEQFF.